Listed here are 30 T cell receptor beta chains from one sample, sequenced in a study of T cell clonality in common variable immunodeficiency. Sequencing was performed with immunoSEQ multiplex PCR; in TCRdb, only in-frame clones are kept and a portion is missing. The sample yields approximately 40,000 clones, without any singletons. The sample taken for sequencing was peripheral blood mononuclear cells. Receptor source: a person between 18 and 75 years old in good health.

This clone was picked up a small number of times. The read ends 3 residues early relative to the CDR3; the germline J gene fills the gap. The V call is TRBV2, the J call TRBJ2-1, with D tentatively TRBD2 (6 bases). The CDR3 is made up of 15 amino acids. The germline V gene encodes CDR1 SNHLY and CDR2 FYNNEI. Trimming pared 4 bases from V and 4 bases from J, leaving 14 bases between. CDR3 protein: CASSVTSRAYNEQFF. The CDR3 DNA, read in part, is TGTGCCAGCAGTGTCACTAGCCGAGCATACAATGAG. Based on the CDR3 plus reference TRBV2 and TRBJ2-1, the full variable domain is EPEVTQTPSHQVTQMGQEVILRCVPISNHLYFYWYRQILGQKVEFLVSFYNNEISEKSEIFDDQFSVERPDGSNFTLKIRSTKLEDSAMYFCASSVTSRAYNEQFFGPGTRLTVL.

This clone was seen at least ten times. Read coverage stops 3 residues before the CDR3 terminus; the germline J gene supplies the remainder. The gene calls are TRBV29-1 and TRBJ1-1; 9 positions agree with TRBD1. Germline CDR1 and CDR2: SQVTM and ANQGSEA. The CDR3 is 13 amino acids. The V gene end was trimmed by 5 bases and the J gene end by 4 bases; junction bases not matched to a gene: 5. The CDR3 spells CSVTGGEFTEAFF. Partial CDR3 DNA: TGCAGCGTTACAGGGGGCGAATTCACTGAA.

This clone was counted at least ten times. Coverage ceases 3 residues before the CDR3 finishes, and the germline J gene fills in the end. The genes are TRBV18 and TRBJ2-7, with 7 positions matching TRBD2. V lost 5 bases to trimming and J lost 1 base; unmatched junction nucleotides: 5. CDR1 and CDR2 (germline): KGHSH, LQKENI. This CDR3 region has 14 residues. The CDR3 bases that were read are TGTGCCAGCTCATCCCAACTAGCGTCCTACGAG. This codes for CASSSQLASYE. The whole CDR3 protein reads CASSSQLASYEQYF.

This clone was detected ten times or more. Read data end 3 residues before the CDR3 end; the end is taken from the germline J gene. The V gene is TRBV2, the J gene TRBJ2-2, with D perhaps matching TRBD2 (6 bases). This CDR3 is 17 amino acids long. Germline V gives CDR1 SNHLY, CDR2 FYNNEI. With 8 bases removed from V and 3 bases from J, the gap between germline ends came to 22 bases. CDR3 DNA, as far as it was read: TGTGCCAGCTCCCGCGAAGAGGGGCGCGGGGACACCGGGGAG. It translates to CASSREEGRGDTGE. The CDR3 as a whole reads CASSREEGRGDTGELFF.

This clone was detected ten times or more. The read ends 3 residues before the CDR3 terminus; that terminus is restored from the germline J gene. The chain joins TRBV7-2 to TRBJ2-1; unclear D gene. There are 13 residues in the CDR3. Germline V gene sequence: CDR1 SGHTA, CDR2 FQGNSA. Deletions cut 2 bases from V and 8 bases from J, with 10 bases between. The DNA read from the CDR3 is TGTGCCAGCAGCTTACCTCCGAAGGATGAG. Translating it yields CASSLPPKDE. In full, the CDR3 is CASSLPPKDEQFF.

This clone was found many times. With the read ending 3 residues before the CDR3 end, the germline J gene is used to fill in that end. This chain connects TRBV19 to TRBJ2-3; tentatively, D is TRBD2 (7 bases). Germline CDR1 is LNHDA and CDR2 is SQIVND (reference sequence). Trimming stripped 10 bases from V and 2 bases from J, with 19 bases between. The length of the CDR3 is 15 residues. CDR3 DNA (partial): TGTGCCACCGGGGGGCGGGAGTTTTTCACAGATACG. It codes for CATGGREFFTDT. In full, the CDR3 reads CATGGREFFTDTQYF. The full variable domain, with the rest looked up from reference TRBV19 and TRBJ2-3, is DGGITQSPKYLFRKEGQNVTLSCEQNLNHDAMYWYRQDPGQGLRLIYYSQIVNDFQKGDIAEGYSVSREKKESFPLTVTSAQKNPTAFYLCATGGREFFTDTQYFGPGTRLTVL.

This clone was observed at least ten times. The read ends 3 residues early relative to the CDR3; the germline J gene fills the gap. This sequence joins TRBV19 and TRBJ2-5, with D possibly being TRBD1 (5 bases). The V and J ends lost 10 bases and 0 bases respectively, with 18 bases between them. The CDR3 sequence is 15 residues long. Germline CDR1 reads LNHDA; CDR2 reads SQIVND (reference sequence). The sequenced CDR3 bases are TGTGCCACCCGACAGTATCCAACTCACCAAGAGACC. This sequence encodes CATRQYPTHQET. The entire CDR3 reads CATRQYPTHQETQYF.

Note on this clone: Read sequence stops 3 residues before the CDR3 end, and the germline J gene provides the missing end. This chain connects TRBV5-1 to TRBJ2-7, with D unresolved. This CDR3 is built from 12 residues. V was shortened by 0 bases and J by 4 bases, with 5 bases between the two germline ends. CDR1 and CDR2 from the germline V gene are SGHRS and YFSETQ. The DNA read from the CDR3 is TGCGCCAGCAGCTTGGATCGGTACGAG. Protein: CASSLDRYE. The whole CDR3 sequence is CASSLDRYEQYF.

In this sample, this clone turned up many times. From the germline J gene comes the end of the CDR3, since the read stops 3 residues before it. This sequence joins TRBV7-3 and TRBJ2-1, with 9 bases lining up with TRBD2. There are 15 residues in the CDR3. Per germline, CDR1 SGHTA and CDR2 FQGTGA. V lost 5 bases to trimming and J lost 7 bases; unmatched junction nucleotides: 9. The CDR3 region is CASSPRLAEGNEQFF. The DNA read from the CDR3 is TGTGCCAGCAGCCCAAGACTAGCGGAGGGGAATGAG.

Ten or more counts support this clone. The read finishes 3 residues shy of the CDR3 end, and the germline J gene is used to complete it. The chain carries TRBV20-1 and TRBJ2-7, with 8 bases fitting TRBD1. CDR3 length: 14 residues. Unmatched junction bases numbered 7, after V lost 6 bases and J lost 0 bases. Germline lookup yields CDR1 DFQATT and CDR2 SNEGSKA (reference sequence). The part of the CDR3 DNA that was read is TGCAGTGCCCGTGGACAGGGAAACTCCTACGAG. Amino acid sequence: CSARGQGNSYE. The whole CDR3 protein reads CSARGQGNSYEQYF.

This clone was seen repeatedly, ten times or more. The read gets to within 3 residues of the CDR3 end, and the germline J gene fills in the rest. The chain recombines TRBV2 with TRBJ2-6, with TRBD1 matching over 9 bases. CDR1 is SNHLY and CDR2 is FYNNEI in the germline V gene. This CDR3 comprises 16 residues. V shed 6 bases, J shed 0 bases, and the junction held 3 bases outside the gene matches. Here the CDR3 reads CASRRTGVSGANVLTF. The sequenced CDR3 bases are TGTGCCAGCAGACGGACAGGGGTCTCTGGGGCCAACGTC.

This clone was recorded at least ten times. Read data end 3 residues before the CDR3 end; the end is taken from the germline J gene. The chain links TRBV7-9 to TRBJ2-7, with 9 bases aligning to TRBD1. Germline V gene data show CDR1 as SEHNR and CDR2 as FQNEAQ (reference sequence). CDR3 length: 13 amino acids. V lost 6 bases to trimming and J lost 5 bases; unmatched junction nucleotides: 5. The DNA read from the CDR3 is TGTGCCAGCAGACTGACAGGGGGGGACGAG. Protein: CASRLTGGDE. Given in full, the CDR3 is CASRLTGGDEQYF.

This clone was observed at least ten times. The CDR3 goes on 3 residues after the read ends, and that part is filled in from the germline J gene. V and J are TRBV4-2 and TRBJ1-4, with D perhaps TRBD1 (6 bases). CDR3 length: 15 amino acids. Trimming removed 0 bases at V and 7 bases at J, with 12 bases between. The germline V gene encodes CDR1 LGHNA and CDR2 YNFKEQ. The CDR3 DNA, read in part, is TGTGCCAGCAGCCAAGATAGCAGGGGTGGTGAAAAA. Its protein is CASSQDSRGGEK. Given in full, the CDR3 is CASSQDSRGGEKLFF.

This clone occurred many times. The sequence runs out 3 residues before the end of the CDR3; the remainder is reconstructed from the germline J gene. The chain combines TRBV7-2 with TRBJ1-1; 7 nucleotides align to TRBD1. After removal of 5 bases from V and 0 bases from J, the junction contained 6 bases not matched to a gene. From germline, CDR1 is SGHTA and CDR2 FQGNSA. This CDR3 region has 15 residues. CDR3 in amino acids: CASSPGGAMNTEAFF. Partial CDR3 DNA: TGTGCCAGCAGCCCAGGGGGAGCCATGAACACTGAA.

This clone was observed at least ten times. The CDR3 goes on 3 residues after the read ends, and that part is filled in from the germline J gene. J is TRBJ2-2 and V is TRBV30; D gene ambiguous. There are 10 residues in the CDR3. The germline V gene has CDR1 GTSNPN and CDR2 SVGIG (reference sequence). Trimming cost V 8 bases and J 7 bases, with 8 bases left between them. The CDR3 bases that were read are TGTGCCGGCCTGAGCGGGGAG. Its protein product is CAGLSGE. In full, the CDR3 reads CAGLSGELFF.

There are many counts of this clone. The observed sequence ends 3 residues before the CDR3 terminus, with the missing tail filled in from the germline J gene. The rearrangement joins TRBV7-9 to TRBJ2-1; TRBD2 matches 8 bases. The CDR3 spans 15 residues. Looked up from germline, CDR1 is SEHNR and CDR2 is FQNEAQ (reference sequence). After removal of 4 bases from V and 4 bases from J, the junction contained 6 bases not matched to a gene. CDR3: CASSYSGRDYNEQFF. The sequenced part of the CDR3 DNA is TGTGCCAGCAGCTACAGCGGGAGAGATTACAATGAG.

There are many counts of this clone. The missing CDR3 end, 3 residues past where the read stops, is filled in from the germline J gene. The chain joins TRBV15 to TRBJ2-5; D possibly corresponds to TRBD2 (5 bases). The CDR3 runs 17 residues. CDR1 and CDR2 (germline): LNHNV, YYDKDF (reference sequence). The V and J ends lost 1 base and 0 bases respectively, with 15 bases between them. The CDR3 protein is CATSRGPFSANQETQYF. The sequenced CDR3 bases are TGTGCCACCAGCAGAGGCCCCTTTAGCGCTAACCAAGAGACC.

Comments on this clone: Read coverage stops 3 residues before the CDR3 terminus; the germline J gene supplies the remainder. The rearrangement joins TRBV7-9 to TRBJ1-4, with a tentative D call TRBD1 (5 bases). The CDR3 covers 14 residues. Germline values: CDR1 SEHNR, CDR2 FQNEAQ (reference sequence). V gave up 5 bases and J gave up 6 bases, with 13 bases separating them. CDR3 loop: CASSPPLQDEKLFF. The sequenced part of the CDR3 DNA is TGTGCCAGCAGCCCCCCCCTACAGGATGAAAAA.

This clone was detected many times. The read halts 3 residues ahead of the CDR3 end, with the missing end drawn from the germline J gene. J is TRBJ2-5 and V is TRBV19, with 8 bases identical to TRBD1. CDR1 is LNHDA and CDR2 is SQIVND in the germline V gene (reference sequence). The trim removed 7 bases at V and 7 bases at J, leaving 5 bases unmatched. The CDR3 is 12 amino acids. CDR3: CASTADRVTQYF. Partial CDR3 DNA: TGTGCCAGTACCGCGGACAGGGTGACC.

The sample holds many counts of this clone. The read gets to within 3 residues of the CDR3 end, and the germline J gene fills in the rest. The chain uses TRBV20-1 and TRBJ2-1, with 10 nucleotides matching TRBD2. Per the germline V gene, CDR1 is DFQATT and CDR2 is SNEGSKA (reference sequence). The CDR3 is 13 amino acids. V gave up 2 bases and J gave up 8 bases; unmatched junction bases: 3. CDR3 amino acids: CSARHGTSDEQFF. The sequenced CDR3 bases are TGCAGTGCTAGACACGGGACTAGCGATGAG.

This clone appeared many times. The read ends 3 residues shy of where the CDR3 ends; the end is completed using the germline J gene. Other DNA sequences from this sample encode an identical CDR3 as well. The chain combines TRBV5-1 with TRBJ2-3; D might be TRBD1 (6 bases). The CDR3 runs 16 residues. V was cut by 4 bases and J by 2 bases, with 17 bases left in between. Germline values: CDR1 SGHRS, CDR2 YFSETQ. CDR3 amino acids: CASSPSQGTYTDTQYF. CDR3 DNA, as far as it was read: TGCGCCAGCAGCCCTTCGCAAGGGACATACACAGATACG.

The table lists this clone with many counts. The read terminates 3 residues before the CDR3 end, so the remaining end is supplied by the germline J gene. This chain links TRBV5-1 with TRBJ1-2; 7 positions agree with TRBD1. Germline V CDR1 and CDR2: SGHRS, YFSETQ. The CDR3 contains 15 residues. The junction had 9 bases not matched to a gene; V was cut back by 0 bases and J by 7 bases. CDR3 residues: CASSLVPGGLGGYTF. The CDR3 bases that were read are TGCGCCAGCAGCTTGGTTCCAGGGGGACTTGGTGGC.

Ten or more counts support this clone. The CDR3 extends 3 residues past the end of the read, so its final part is completed from the germline J gene. The rearrangement uses TRBV4-1 and TRBJ2-5, with 7 bases identical to TRBD2. Germline CDR1 reads MGHRA; CDR2 reads YSYEKL. This CDR3 region has 15 residues. V lost 4 bases, J lost 5 bases, and 10 bases stayed unmatched. CDR3 DNA, as far as it was read: TGCGCCAGCAGCCTAACCGGGGGGACGGGGGAGACC. Translated, it gives CASSLTGGTGET. The entire CDR3 is CASSLTGGTGETQYF.

This clone has ten or more counts. From the germline J gene comes the end of the CDR3, since the read stops 3 residues before it. The chain combines TRBV12-3 or TRBV12-4 with TRBJ2-7; a possible D gene is TRBD1 (7 bases). The CDR3 is made up of 13 amino acids. The V and J ends lost 5 bases and 3 bases respectively, with 11 bases between them. The DNA read from the CDR3 is TGTGCCAGCAGTGCGGGACAGAACTACGAG. Translation gives CASSAGQNYE. Given in full, the CDR3 is CASSAGQNYEQYF.

Of note for this clone: From the germline J gene comes the end of the CDR3, since the read stops 3 residues before it. The chain recombines TRBV6-4 with TRBJ2-7, with 10 bases fitting TRBD2. Germline assignment: CDR1 MRHNA and CDR2 SNTAGT. V trimming: 3 bases; J trimming: 2 bases; junction bases outside the gene matches: 7. The CDR3 length is 16 residues. This CDR3 reads CASSDGLAGAAYEQYF. The sequenced CDR3 bases are TGTGCCAGCAGTGATGGGCTAGCGGGGGCAGCCTACGAG.

This clone was seen ten or more times. The CDR3: CASYTGVGDTQYF. The sequenced CDR3 bases are TGTGCCAGTTATACAGGGGTTGGAGATACG. The gene calls are TRBV19 and TRBJ2-3; 7 positions agree with TRBD1. The read halts 3 residues ahead of the CDR3 end, with the missing end drawn from the germline J gene. CDR3 length: 13 amino acids. Germline V gives CDR1 LNHDA, CDR2 SQIVND (reference sequence). The V segment lost 8 bases and the J segment 5 bases; nucleotides outside the gene matches: 7.

This clone occurred many times. The CDR3 end is not reached by the read, which stops 3 residues before it; the germline J gene fills it in. The rearrangement links TRBV19 to TRBJ1-1; TRBD1 matches 10 bases. Germline V gene data show CDR1 as LNHDA and CDR2 as SQIVND (reference sequence). The CDR3 length is 15 residues. The ends lost 0 bases at V and 5 bases at J; junction bases unmatched: 3. The sequenced CDR3 bases are TGTGCCAGTAGTATAGAGGTGGGACAGGGGACTGAA. Protein product: CASSIEVGQGTE. The CDR3 in its entirety is CASSIEVGQGTEAFF.

There are many counts of this clone. The read terminates 3 residues before the CDR3 end, so the remaining end is supplied by the germline J gene. The chain carries TRBV3-1 (or the pseudogene TRBV3-2) and TRBJ2-1, with D perhaps matching TRBD2 (6 bases). Germline V lookup: CDR1 LGHDT, CDR2 YNNKEL (reference sequence). This CDR3 contains 17 residues. V lost 4 bases to trimming and J lost 7 bases, with 23 bases between them. The DNA read from the CDR3 is TGTGCCAGCAGCCCCCCCCCGGGGGAAGCGGGTGGGAATGAG. Its translation is CASSPPPGEAGGNE. The whole CDR3 protein reads CASSPPPGEAGGNEQFF.

This clone was recorded at least ten times. CDR3 bases read: TGTGCGATCGCGGGGGGGACAGACGACTACGAG. Translation gives CAIAGGTDDYE. The whole CDR3 reads CAIAGGTDDYEQYF. The chain uses TRBV10-3 and TRBJ2-7, with 9 positions matching TRBD2. The read halts 3 residues ahead of the CDR3 end, with the missing end drawn from the germline J gene. The CDR3 runs 14 residues. The germline V gene encodes CDR1 ENHRY and CDR2 SYGVKD.

The table lists this clone with many counts. The CDR3 end lies 3 residues beyond the end of the read and is filled in from the germline J gene. This sequence joins TRBV24-1 and TRBJ2-1; TRBD2 matches at 10 bases. The CDR3 has 16 residues. J was trimmed by 4 bases and V by 0 bases; bases with no gene match: 2. The germline V gene has CDR1 KGHDR and CDR2 SFDVKD. CDR3 sequence: CATSDLQAGGYNEQFF. Partial CDR3 DNA: TGTGCCACCAGTGATTTGCAAGCGGGAGGGTACAATGAG.